This T cell receptor beta chain was obtained from a study of glioma-infiltrating T cells after dendritic cell vaccination. Overall study: Monocyte-derived dendritic cells, cultured approximately 7 days with IL-4 and GM-CSF, were pulsed with autologous tumor lysate. At biweekly intervals, patients got three intradermal dendritic cell vaccine injections.

The study's findings and limits: Survival was not directly related to TCR clonality in these patients. Longer survival after dendritic cell vaccination followed higher pretreatment TIL content.

In this sample, this clone turned up a few times. Its target is not known. One end of the junction is discordant with germline, which a read error may explain. This same CDR3 is encoded by further DNA sequences in the sample. Germline loops: CDR1 ENHRY, CDR2 SYGVKD. The CDR3 is 14 amino acids. Time point meaning: after dendritic cell vaccination, including at tumor progression/relapse. Libraries were prepared by immunoSEQ multiplex PCR; TCRdb keeps only in-frame clonotypes and omits some of them. The sample holds 100,000 or so clones, 90% seen once. This TCR was recovered from a human donor with glioblastoma. The sequenced sample was blood, obtained after dendritic cell vaccination. V is TRBV10-3 and J is TRBJ1-6, with D unresolved. The DNA of the CDR3 is TGTGCCATCAGTGAGTCCAGCGGAAATTCCCCCCTCCACTTT. Translating it yields CAISESSGNSPLHF.